The 27 T cell receptor beta chains below come from one sample, sequenced in a study of cytomegalovirus exposure and HLA in healthy donors. The primer mix had 60 Vbeta and 13 Jbeta primers. The data were produced by immunoSEQ multiplex PCR, yet TCRdb's version contains in-frame clones alone and is incomplete. The data show 150,000 to 200,000 clones, and the top ten clones hold 2.1%. Sequencing was performed on PBMCs. The receptors come from a man in his thirties or forties in good health and CMV-seronegative.

The chain employs TRBV29-1 and TRBJ1-2, with a possible D match to TRBD1 (6 bases). V shed 4 bases and J shed 6 bases, with 12 bases lying between them. This CDR3 is 12 amino acids long. Germline loops: CDR1 SQVTM, CDR2 ANQGSEA. The CDR3 coding sequence is TGCAGCGTTGCCCGGGACAATGATGGCTACACCTTC. This codes for CSVARDNDGYTF.

The V call is TRBV7-9, the J call TRBJ2-2; 10 bases agree with TRBD1. J was trimmed by 7 bases and V by 5 bases; bases with no gene match: 7. This CDR3 has 15 residues. Germline V lookup: CDR1 SEHNR, CDR2 FQNEAQ (reference sequence). CDR3 amino acids: CASSAGTGEGGELFF. In nucleotides, the CDR3 is TGTGCCAGCAGCGCCGGGACAGGGGAAGGCGGGGAGCTGTTTTTT.

The chain joins TRBV11-2 to TRBJ2-1; D may be TRBD2 (5 bases). Between the trimmed V and J ends, which lost 5 bases and 9 bases, there was a span of 8 bases. Germline V lookup: CDR1 SGHAT, CDR2 FQNNGV. The CDR3 has 11 amino acids. The CDR3 coding sequence is TGTGCCAGCAGCACTAGTGGTGAGCAGTTCTTC. The encoded protein is CASSTSGEQFF.

This chain links TRBV5-1 with TRBJ2-1, with a possible D match to TRBD2 (6 bases). Trimming pared 0 bases from V and 5 bases from J, leaving 12 bases between. Germline CDR1 is SGHRS and CDR2 is YFSETQ. This CDR3 has 15 amino acids. DNA of the CDR3: TGCGCCAGCAGCTTGGCCCCCGGGACTCACAATGAGCAGTTCTTC. Translated, it gives CASSLAPGTHNEQFF.

The chain couples TRBV5-4 to TRBJ2-2; D unclear. Trimming took off 4 bases at V and 6 bases at J, with 16 bases between the two ends. Germline V gives CDR1 SGHNT, CDR2 YYREEE (reference sequence). CDR3 length: 15 amino acids. The CDR3, as DNA: TGTGCCAGCAGCCAAACTCCCGTCCTAGCCGGGGAGCTGTTTTTT. This sequence encodes CASSQTPVLAGELFF.

This rearrangement joins TRBV7-7 to TRBJ2-3, with 9 nucleotides matching TRBD1. CDR1 and CDR2 (germline): SSHAT, FNYEAQ (reference sequence). CDR3 length: 19 amino acids. V lost 5 bases, J lost 6 bases, and 21 bases stayed unmatched. The CDR3 nucleotides are TGTGCCAGCAGCCTACACCCTGACCGGGACAGGGAGCCGCTTGATACGCAGTATTTT. Translated: CASSLHPDRDREPLDTQYF.

This chain links TRBV4-2 with TRBJ1-5; 8 bases match TRBD1. The CDR3 has 16 residues. Per germline, CDR1 LGHNA and CDR2 YNFKEQ. The ends lost 4 bases at V and 0 bases at J; junction bases unmatched: 5. The CDR3 region is CASSRETGDSNQPQHF. Written as DNA, the CDR3 is TGTGCCAGCAGCCGGGAGACAGGGGATAGCAATCAGCCCCAGCATTTT.

This chain joins TRBV9 and TRBJ2-3; 8 bases match TRBD1. The V and J ends lost 0 bases and 5 bases, in that order; junction bases with no gene match: 2. This CDR3 has 14 amino acids. Germline V gene data show CDR1 as SGDLS and CDR2 as YYNGEE. CDR3 sequence reads: CASSVGGQEDTQYF. The CDR3 bases are TGTGCCAGCAGCGTAGGGGGACAGGAAGATACGCAGTATTTT.

The CDR3 loop reads CASRADRVGHEAFF. CDR3 nucleotides: TGTGCCAGCAGGGCCGACAGGGTGGGTCATGAAGCTTTCTTT. The chain uses TRBV6-5 and TRBJ1-1; 7 bases match TRBD1. The CDR3 runs to 14 residues. After removal of 6 bases from V and 7 bases from J, the junction contained 11 bases not matched to a gene. Germline loops: CDR1 MNHEY, CDR2 SVGAGI.

The chain has TRBV7-2 and TRBJ1-1, with a tentative D call TRBD1 (5 bases). The CDR3 runs to 14 residues. The ends were cut back, 5 bases at V and 7 bases at J, with 17 bases in the middle. Germline CDR1 is SGHTA and CDR2 is FQGNSA. Written as DNA, the CDR3 is TGTGCCAGCAGCCTTAATTCCGGGGGGAATGAAGCTTTCTTT. This gives the protein CASSLNSGGNEAFF.

This chain links TRBV7-2 with TRBJ1-2, with 9 bases matching TRBD1. The trim removed 4 bases at V and 4 bases at J, leaving 4 bases unmatched. The CDR3 is 14 amino acids. Germline-derived CDR1 and CDR2 are SGHTA and FQGNSA. The CDR3 sequence: CASSSQGAGYGYTF. For the CDR3, the DNA is TGTGCCAGCAGCTCACAGGGGGCGGGCTATGGCTACACCTTC.

CDR3 sequence: CATSTGQSNEKLFF. In DNA form, the CDR3 reads TGTGCCACCAGCACGGGACAGTCTAATGAAAAACTGTTTTTT. This chain connects TRBV15 to TRBJ1-4, with TRBD1 identical over 7 bases. The V gene's germline CDR1 is LNHNV and CDR2 YYDKDF (reference sequence). V shed 4 bases, J shed 3 bases, and the junction held 2 bases outside the gene matches. The CDR3 consists of 14 residues.

This sequence joins TRBV18 and TRBJ2-3; the D gene is possibly TRBD2 (7 bases). Between the trimmed V and J ends, which lost 3 bases and 5 bases, there was a span of 18 bases. Germline V gene data show CDR1 as KGHSH and CDR2 as LQKENI. The CDR3 spans 16 residues. The chain's CDR3 is CASSPFGGLMGDTQYF. The CDR3 nucleotides read TGTGCCAGCTCACCCTTCGGGGGGCTTATGGGAGATACGCAGTATTTT.

Worth noting for this clone: The same CDR3 also results from other DNA sequences found in this sample. V usage is TRBV6-1 and J usage is TRBJ1-1; D uncertain. The CDR3 is made up of 13 amino acids. Trimming stripped 8 bases from V and 0 bases from J, with 10 bases between. CDR1 is MNHNS and CDR2 is SASEGT in the germline V gene. The CDR3 sequence is CASSREMNTEAFF. In DNA form, the CDR3 reads TGTGCCAGCTCTAGAGAAATGAACACTGAAGCTTTCTTT.

This sequence joins TRBV11-3 and TRBJ1-1, with 9 bases aligning to TRBD1. The length of the CDR3 is 15 residues. V dropped 4 bases and J dropped 5; count of bases not matched to a gene: 8. Germline CDR1 reads SGHNT; CDR2 reads YENEEA. In nucleotides, the CDR3 is TGTGCCAGCAGCTCGGGACAGGGAAGGGGGACTGAAGCTTTCTTT. Protein: CASSSGQGRGTEAFF. Full variable domain (rest looked up from reference TRBV11-3 and TRBJ1-1): EAGVVQSPRYKIIEKKQPVAFWCNPISGHNTLYWYLQNLGQGPELLIRYENEEAVDDSQLPKDRFSAERLKGVDSTLKIQPAELGDSAVYLCASSSGQGRGTEAFFGQGTRLTVV.

The chain is built from TRBV29-1 and TRBJ1-5; D call uncertain. V shed 3 bases and J shed 0 bases, with 9 bases lying between them. The CDR3 has 14 amino acids. Germline-derived CDR1 and CDR2 are SQVTM and ANQGSEA. The CDR3 loop is CSVELVDSNQPQHF. Written as DNA, the CDR3 is TGCAGCGTTGAGCTAGTAGATAGCAATCAGCCCCAGCATTTT.

CDR3: CASSVTGSNEKLFF. CDR3 in DNA: TGTGCCAGCAGCGTTACAGGGTCTAATGAAAAACTGTTTTTT. This chain joins TRBV9 and TRBJ1-4; D may be TRBD1 (6 bases). Germline V gene lookup returns CDR1 SGDLS and CDR2 YYNGEE. V shed 2 bases and J shed 3 bases, with 8 bases lying between them. The CDR3 totals 14 residues.

In the case of this clone: One end of the junction varies from germline; a read error may be responsible. The V and J genes are TRBV10-1 and TRBJ2-1, with 8 bases aligning to TRBD2. Germline V gene sequence: CDR1 WNHNN, CDR2 SYGVQD (reference sequence). The CDR3 extends over 13 amino acids. In nucleotides, the CDR3 is TGCGCCAGCAACCAAGGTGTCGGGACTAGAATGCTCTTC. It codes for CASNQGVGTRMLF.

The V gene is TRBV30, the J gene TRBJ1-1, with D possibly being TRBD1 (5 bases). Trimming cost V 0 bases and J 5 bases, with 13 bases left between them. The CDR3 has 14 residues. Germline assignment: CDR1 GTSNPN and CDR2 SVGIG (reference sequence). The CDR3 sequence: CAWSVPDRWTEAFF. Here the CDR3 DNA reads TGTGCCTGGAGTGTACCCGACAGATGGACTGAAGCTTTCTTT.

This sequence joins TRBV29-1 and TRBJ1-1; D is possibly TRBD1 (5 bases). Germline assignment: CDR1 SQVTM and CDR2 ANQGSEA. CDR3 length equals 12 residues. Trimming removed 4 bases at V and 4 bases at J, with 10 bases between. The CDR3 spells CSVGLGGTEAFF. CDR3 in DNA: TGCAGCGTTGGGTTGGGGGGCACTGAAGCTTTCTTT. The variable domain in full, completed from reference TRBV29-1 and TRBJ1-1, reads SAVISQKPSRDICQRGTSLTIQCQVDSQVTMMFWYRQQPGQSLTLIATANQGSEATYESGFVIDKFPISRPNLTFSTLTVSNMSPEDSSIYLCSVGLGGTEAFFGQGTRLTVV.

The rearrangement joins TRBV5-4 to TRBJ2-6; D may be TRBD1 (5 bases). Germline V gives CDR1 SGHNT, CDR2 YYREEE (reference sequence). The CDR3 extends over 18 amino acids. The V gene lost 4 bases and the J gene lost 0 bases, with 17 bases spanning the gap. As DNA, the CDR3 is TGTGCCAGCAGCCCTGCCCCAGGGTTAATCTCTGGGGCCAACGTCCTGACTTTC. It is translated as CASSPAPGLISGANVLTF.

This chain joins TRBV18 and TRBJ1-1; 9 bases are shared with TRBD1. The germline V gene has CDR1 KGHSH and CDR2 LQKENI. V lost 0 bases to trimming and J lost 1 base; unmatched junction nucleotides: 0. This CDR3 has 15 residues. CDR3 sequence (DNA): TGTGCCAGCTCACCACCGGGACAGGGGAACACTGAAGCTTTCTTT. Encoded protein: CASSPPGQGNTEAFF.

The rearrangement joins TRBV11-3 to TRBJ2-3; TRBD2 agrees at 10 bases. The CDR3 is made up of 17 amino acids. Losses at the gene ends were 4 bases for V and 3 bases for J; bases not matched to a gene: 10. From germline, CDR1 is SGHNT and CDR2 YENEEA. The CDR3 is CASSYGGAGGPTDTQYF. The CDR3 DNA sequence: TGTGCCAGCAGCTATGGAGGAGCGGGAGGGCCGACAGATACGCAGTATTTT.

The chain is built from TRBV18 and TRBJ2-5, with 15 bases that match TRBD2. TRBJ2-7 explains the end of the DNA better; the J call may be wrong. Per the germline V gene, CDR1 is KGHSH and CDR2 is LQKENI. CDR3 length: 15 amino acids. For the CDR3, the DNA is TGTGCCAGCTCACCTGGGACTAGCGGGAGGTACGAGCAGTACTTC. This codes for CASSPGTSGRYEQYF.

The gene calls are TRBV4-3 and TRBJ1-2, with D possibly matching TRBD1 (6 bases). V gave up 0 bases and J gave up 5 bases, with 13 bases separating them. This CDR3 spans 15 amino acids. The germline gives CDR1 LGHNA, CDR2 YSLEER. This CDR3 is CASSQDTGWLYGYTF. CDR3 coding DNA: TGCGCCAGCAGCCAAGATACAGGGTGGTTGTATGGCTACACCTTC.

J is TRBJ1-1 and V is TRBV7-8; the D gene is possibly TRBD1 (6 bases). This CDR3 has 15 residues. The germline V gene has CDR1 SGHVS and CDR2 FQNEAQ. Trimming left V 3 bases short and J 3 bases short, with 14 bases between. This CDR3 is CASSFVGARDTEAFF. The DNA of the CDR3 is TGTGCCAGCAGCTTCGTGGGGGCCAGGGACACTGAAGCTTTCTTT.

The rearrangement links TRBV6-1 to TRBJ1-3; D gene uncertain. This CDR3 is built from 15 residues. The germline CDR1 and CDR2 sequences are MNHNS and SASEGT. Trimming took off 1 base at V and 4 bases at J, with 11 bases between the two ends. The CDR3 is CASSEVGGSGNTIYF. DNA for the CDR3: TGTGCCAGCAGTGAAGTAGGAGGTTCGGGAAACACCATATATTTT.